The 22 T cell receptor beta chains in this list originate from one sample, sequenced in a study of blood T cell repertoires in COVID-19. Profiled with immunoSEQ multiplex PCR; TCRdb holds only in-frame clones, not every one. The data show 100,000 to 120,000 clones, with around 84% seen just once and 15% to 19% held by the top ten. The sample was peripheral blood. All receptors come from a woman older than 75 with acute or convalescent COVID-19.

The chain has TRBV3-1 (or the pseudogene TRBV3-2) and TRBJ2-7; 8 bases match TRBD2. In germline, CDR1 is LGHDT, CDR2 YNNKEL (reference sequence). Trimming took 3 bases from V and 5 from J; bases not matched to a gene: 6. This CDR3 is built from 14 residues. In nucleotides, the CDR3 is TGTGCCAGCAGCCAGGGACTAGGAATTAACGAGCAGTACTTC. Protein product: CASSQGLGINEQYF.

The chain is built from TRBV28 and TRBJ2-7; maybe TRBD1 (5 bases). There are 12 residues in the CDR3. The V end was cut by 6 bases, the J end by 4 bases, with 10 bases between. Germline CDR1 reads MDHEN; CDR2 reads SYDVKM. DNA for the CDR3: TGTGCCAGCAGCCGGACATTTTACGAGCAGTACTTC. Its protein is CASSRTFYEQYF.

This chain links TRBV28 with TRBJ2-7; 7 bases map to TRBD1. The CDR3 has 15 residues. V gave up 5 bases and J gave up 0 bases; unmatched junction bases: 7. CDR1 and CDR2 (germline): MDHEN, SYDVKM. The CDR3 here is CASSDPGQISYEQYF. The CDR3, as DNA: TGTGCCAGCAGTGATCCGGGACAGATCTCCTACGAGCAGTACTTC.

V and J are TRBV18 and TRBJ2-2; 8 bases are shared with TRBD2. The CDR3 spans 17 residues. J gave up 5 bases and V 2 bases, and 10 bases lay outside the gene matches. The V gene's germline CDR1 is KGHSH and CDR2 LQKENI. The CDR3 spells CASSPIGLATNTGELFF. DNA for the CDR3: TGTGCCAGCTCACCAATAGGACTAGCCACCAATACCGGGGAGCTGTTTTTT.

The chain is built from TRBV24-1 and TRBJ2-2; weak D call: TRBD2 (6 bases). The CDR3 runs 13 residues. V lost 7 bases, J lost 3 bases, and 8 bases lay in between. Germline CDR1 reads KGHDR; CDR2 reads SFDVKD. The CDR3 spells CATSGLYTGELFF. The CDR3 DNA reads as TGTGCCACCAGCGGACTATACACCGGGGAGCTGTTTTTT.

This clone has only one observation. V usage is TRBV27 and J usage is TRBJ2-2; 11 bases align to TRBD1. CDR1 and CDR2 (germline): MNHEY, SMNVEV (reference sequence). The trim removed 6 bases at V and 7 bases at J, leaving 4 bases unmatched. The length of the CDR3 is 14 residues. DNA for the CDR3: TGTGCCAGCAGGGACAGGGGGCAGGGCGGGGAGCTGTTTTTT. The encoded protein is CASRDRGQGGELFF.

The chain links TRBV12-5 to TRBJ1-1; the D is unclear. From germline, CDR1 is LGHNT and CDR2 FRNRAP. V was trimmed by 0 bases and J by 0 bases, leaving 5 bases between them. The CDR3 is made up of 14 amino acids. The CDR3 protein is CASGLVPMNTEAFF. The CDR3 DNA is TGTGCTAGTGGTTTGGTACCTATGAACACTGAAGCTTTCTTT.

V usage is TRBV3-1 (or the pseudogene TRBV3-2) and J usage is TRBJ1-3; 10 nucleotides agree with TRBD1. Germline CDR1 and CDR2: LGHDT and YNNKEL (reference sequence). The trim removed 0 bases at V and 0 bases at J, leaving 2 bases unmatched. The CDR3 runs to 17 residues. The CDR3 DNA is TGTGCCAGCAGCCAAGACGGGACAGGGGTCTCTGGAAACACCATATATTTT. Translating gives CASSQDGTGVSGNTIYF.

This clone has a handful of counts. The chain carries TRBV5-4 and TRBJ2-2, with 11 nucleotides matching TRBD1. The CDR3 extends over 17 amino acids. The germline gives CDR1 SGHNT, CDR2 YYREEE (reference sequence). The ends lost 4 bases at V and 4 bases at J; junction bases unmatched: 9. CDR3 sequence reads: CASSPWTGGASTGELFF. In DNA, the CDR3 is TGTGCCAGCAGCCCCTGGACAGGGGGCGCGAGCACCGGGGAGCTGTTTTTT.

The CDR3 DNA reads as TGCGCCAGCAGCTCGTCCGGGGAAAAACTGTTTTTT. Its translation is CASSSSGEKLFF. This chain links TRBV5-1 with TRBJ1-4; D is unresolved. This CDR3 comprises 12 residues. Germline CDR1 reads SGHRS; CDR2 reads YFSETQ. V lost 3 bases and J lost 8, with 8 bases in between. The full variable domain, its missing parts supplied by reference TRBV5-1 and TRBJ1-4, is KAGVTQTPRYLIKTRGQQVTLSCSPISGHRSVSWYQQTPGQGLQFLFEYFSETQRNKGNFPGRFSGRQFSNSRSEMNVSTLELGDSALYLCASSSSGEKLFFGSGTQLSVL.

V usage is TRBV19 and J usage is TRBJ2-1, with 7 bases that match TRBD2. Unmatched junction bases numbered 8, after V lost 8 bases and J lost 7 bases. Germline V gives CDR1 LNHDA, CDR2 SQIVND (reference sequence). The CDR3 extends over 13 amino acids. CDR3 sequence (DNA): TGTGCCAGTGGGAGGGAGGGAAGGAATGAGCAGTTCTTC. Encoded protein: CASGREGRNEQFF.

This chain joins TRBV6-2 or TRBV6-3 and TRBJ2-3; no reliable D call. Germline CDR1 MNHEY, CDR2 SVGEGT. The CDR3 is 13 residues long. Trimming cost V 0 bases and J 2 bases, with 3 bases left between them. CDR3 sequence reads: CASSYSATDTQYF. CDR3 nucleotides: TGTGCCAGCAGTTACTCGGCCACAGATACGCAGTATTTT.

The rearrangement joins TRBV7-8 to TRBJ2-7, with D perhaps TRBD1 (5 bases). Germline lookup yields CDR1 SGHVS and CDR2 FQNEAQ. There are 14 residues in the CDR3. Between the trimmed V and J ends, which lost 1 base and 1 base, there was a span of 8 bases. In nucleotides, the CDR3 is TGTGCCAGCAGCTTAGATCAGGGATCCTACGAGCAGTACGTC. Amino acids: CASSLDQGSYEQYV.

The CDR3 sequence: CASSQGAYEQYF. In DNA, the CDR3 is TGTGCCAGCAGTCAGGGGGCCTACGAGCAGTACTTC. The chain links TRBV27 to TRBJ2-7; 7 positions agree with TRBD1. Germline CDR1 reads MNHEY; CDR2 reads SMNVEV (reference sequence). J lost 2 bases, V lost 5 bases, and 0 bases had no gene match. This CDR3 is 12 amino acids long.

The chain links TRBV5-1 to TRBJ1-1; no clear D. Per germline, CDR1 SGHRS and CDR2 YFSETQ. The length of the CDR3 is 14 residues. The germline V and J ends were trimmed by 2 bases and 1 base, with 9 bases remaining between them. CDR3 sequence (DNA): TGCGCCAGCAGCTTAACCACAGCGAACACTGAAGCTTTCTTT. The encoded protein is CASSLTTANTEAFF.

The table lists this clone with a few counts. The chain has TRBV27 and TRBJ2-7, with 8 nucleotides matching TRBD1. V shed 5 bases and J 0 bases; nucleotides not matched to a gene: 9. Germline CDR1 and CDR2: MNHEY and SMNVEV (reference sequence). CDR3 length: 16 residues. CDR3 protein: CASSIPDRVLSYEQYV. CDR3 nucleotides: TGTGCCAGCAGTATCCCGGACAGGGTCCTCTCCTACGAGCAGTACGTC.

J is TRBJ2-1 and V is TRBV23-1; 11 bases are shared with TRBD2. TRBV23-1 is labeled an ORF, and its function is uncertain. There are 17 residues in the CDR3. With V trimmed by 6 bases and J by 0 bases, 7 bases remained unmatched. This CDR3 reads CASRTVAGGPSYNEQFF. CDR3 DNA sequence: TGCGCCAGCAGAACGGTAGCGGGAGGGCCCTCCTACAATGAGCAGTTCTTC.

This clone came up a few times. The genes are TRBV30 and TRBJ2-1, with a tentative D call TRBD2 (5 bases). Trimming left V 7 bases short and J 3 bases short, with 7 bases between. This CDR3 has 11 amino acids. Germline CDR1 is GTSNPN and CDR2 is SVGIG (reference sequence). CDR3 loop: CAYGLYNEQFF. The CDR3 bases are TGTGCCTACGGACTCTACAATGAGCAGTTCTTC.

The V and J genes are TRBV29-1 and TRBJ2-3; weak D call: TRBD1 (7 bases). The CDR3 sequence is 13 residues long. The ends were cut back, 4 bases at V and 4 bases at J, with 12 bases in the middle. CDR1 SQVTM and CDR2 ANQGSEA come from the germline V gene. The CDR3 region is CSVAQGGSDTQYF. The CDR3 nucleotides are TGCAGCGTTGCCCAGGGGGGTTCAGATACGCAGTATTTT.

This clone came up a few times. The V and J genes are TRBV10-1 and TRBJ2-7, with 9 bases identical to TRBD2. In germline, CDR1 is WNHNN, CDR2 SYGVQD (reference sequence). J was trimmed by 3 bases and V by 6 bases; bases with no gene match: 3. CDR3 size: 13 residues. The DNA for the CDR3 is TGCGCCAGCAGAAAGACTAGCGGCTACGAGCAGTACTTC. This encodes CASRKTSGYEQYF.

The genes are TRBV5-1 and TRBJ2-7; 8 bases align to TRBD1. After removal of 3 bases from V and 3 bases from J, the junction contained 2 bases not matched to a gene. Germline CDR1 SGHRS, CDR2 YFSETQ. The CDR3 loop spans 13 amino acids. CDR3 in DNA: TGCGCCAGCAGCTATACAGGGGGCTACGAGCAGTACTTC. This gives the protein CASSYTGGYEQYF.

The chain has TRBV6-4 and TRBJ1-1; maybe TRBD1 (5 bases). The germline CDR1 and CDR2 sequences are MRHNA and SNTAGT. V dropped 6 bases and J dropped 4 bases, with 12 bases sitting between them. This CDR3 contains 13 residues. The CDR3 region has the DNA TGTGCCAGCAGCAGGGAAGAAGGCACTGAAGCTTTCTTT. Residues: CASSREEGTEAFF.